The rows below give T cell receptor beta chains drawn from one sample of a study of vaccination and CD4 T cells after COVID-19. TCRdb re-derived calls from the PCR reads in MiXCR, one entry per CDR3 protein. Of thousands of distinct CDR3 sequences listed, 73% are singletons. These receptors have no known antigen. The sample consisted of CD4+ T cells from blood, cultured in vitro. These receptors came from a human donor who had recovered from COVID-19. CDR3s include the opening cysteine and the closing phenylalanine or tryptophan. A D gene is named only where the DNA matches it firmly. Part of the rows lack a size; the others show once, few, many or a class for expanded clones.

d_call	v_call	j_call	clone_size	cdr3_aa	cdr3_nt
.	TRBV2	TRBJ2-2	.	CASSELGRGNTGELFF	TGTGCCAGCAGTGAATTGGGCAGGGGGAACACCGGGGAGCTGTTTTTT
.	TRBV18	TRBJ1-6	.	CASFSSQDSPLHF	TGTGCCAGCTTCAGTTCCCAGGATTCACCCCTCCACTTT
.	TRBV14	TRBJ1-2	.	CASSQDHRGYTF	TGTGCCAGCAGCCAAGATCATCGTGGCTACACCTTC
.	TRBV24-1	TRBJ2-5	once	CATSDPTGIRTQYF	TGTGCCACCAGTGATCCAACAGGGATACGGACCCAGTACTTC
.	TRBV7-2	TRBJ1-2	.	CASSLGIQGTGYTF	TGTGCCAGCAGCTTAGGTATCCAGGGGACGGGCTACACCTTC
.	TRBV6-2/TRBV6-3	TRBJ2-2	.	CASSSGGPTQENTGELFF	TGTGCCAGCAGTTCTGGGGGACCCACCCAAGAGAACACCGGGGAGCTGTTTTTT
.	TRBV30	TRBJ2-3	.	CAWSVDGRFTDTQYF	TGTGCCTGGAGTGTGGACGGAAGATTCACAGATACGCAGTATTTT
TRBD1	TRBV28	TRBJ1-2	.	CASSLFGQGGGYTF	TGTGCCAGCAGTTTATTCGGACAGGGTGGTGGCTACACCTTC
TRBD1	TRBV12-3/TRBV12-4	TRBJ1-6	.	CASSDRDRVSPPLHF	TGTGCCAGCAGTGACCGGGACAGGGTTTCTCCACCCCTCCACTTT
.	TRBV20-1	TRBJ1-2	few	CSAADRRGRYGYTF	TGCAGTGCGGCAGACAGGAGGGGCCGCTATGGCTACACCTTC
.	TRBV20-1	TRBJ2-1	.	CSAREGQGHYNEQFF	TGCAGTGCTAGAGAAGGTCAGGGACACTACAATGAGCAGTTCTTC
TRBD2	TRBV20-1	TRBJ2-3	.	CSATRGTSVNTQYF	TGCAGTGCTACCCGCGGGACTAGCGTAAATACGCAGTATTTT
.	TRBV6-1	TRBJ1-1	.	CARRGKAESALNTEAFF	TGTGCCAGAAGGGGGAAGGCAGAATCAGCCTTGAACACTGAAGCTTTCTTT
.	TRBV20-1	TRBJ1-1	.	CSATPPGSSEAFF	TGCAGTGCCACCCCCCCCGGGTCCTCTGAAGCTTTCTTT
.	TRBV14	TRBJ1-1	.	CASSQEYYTEAFF	TGTGCCAGCAGCCAAGAATACTACACTGAAGCTTTCTTT
.	TRBV10-3	TRBJ1-3	.	CAIRRDGLSSGNTIYF	TGTGCCATCAGACGGGACGGCCTTTCCTCTGGAAACACCATATATTTT
TRBD1	TRBV20-1	TRBJ1-2	few	CSARDTGGRGYTF	TGCAGTGCTAGAGACACAGGGGGCCGCGGCTACACCTTC
TRBD1	TRBV2	TRBJ1-2	large	CATGGQYYGYTF	TGTGCCACCGGGGGACAGTACTATGGCTACACCTTC
TRBD1	TRBV20-1	TRBJ2-7	.	CSARDGQGSSYEQYF	TGCAGTGCTAGAGACGGACAGGGGAGCTCCTACGAGCAGTACTTC
TRBD2	TRBV6-1	TRBJ2-7	.	CASSPLSGRTNYEQYF	TGTGCCAGCAGTCCCCTTAGCGGGAGGACCAACTACGAGCAGTACTTC
TRBD1	TRBV7-9	TRBJ1-1	few	CASSLATGDAFF	TGTGCCAGCAGCTTAGCGACAGGGGATGCTTTCTTT
.	TRBV6-1	TRBJ2-6	.	CASTEGSRVSGANVLTF	TGTGCCAGCACTGAGGGAAGCAGGGTTTCTGGGGCCAACGTCCTGACTTTC
.	TRBV15	TRBJ1-5	.	CATSPSWSSNQPQHF	TGTGCCACCAGCCCAAGTTGGTCGAGCAATCAGCCCCAGCATTTT
.	TRBV11-3	TRBJ1-1	once	CASSFDGETEAFF	TGTGCCAGCAGCTTTGATGGGGAAACTGAAGCTTTCTTT
TRBD2	TRBV20-1	TRBJ2-5	.	CSAPRAGGGETQYF	TGCAGTGCTCCCCGCGCGGGGGGTGGAGAGACCCAGTACTTC
.	TRBV5-1	TRBJ1-2	few	CASSLIGERGYTF	TGCGCCAGCAGCTTGATAGGGGAGCGTGGCTACACCTTC
.	TRBV24-1	TRBJ1-1	once	CATSDPAASDEAFF	TGTGCCACCAGTGACCCGGCGGCCTCAGATGAAGCTTTCTTT
.	TRBV7-3	TRBJ2-3	.	CASSPLDSTDTQYF	TGTGCCAGCAGCCCCCTGGACAGCACAGATACGCAGTATTTT
.	TRBV29-1	TRBJ2-1	.	CSVGRQSSSYNEQFF	TGCAGCGTTGGCCGACAGTCTTCCTCCTACAATGAGCAGTTCTTC
.	TRBV7-6	TRBJ2-7	.	CASSLVQGSVGEQYF	TGTGCCAGCAGCTTAGTACAGGGAAGTGTCGGCGAGCAGTACTTC
TRBD1	TRBV20-1	TRBJ2-3	.	CSANTQGARTDTQYF	TGCAGTGCTAACACACAGGGGGCGCGTACAGATACGCAGTATTTT
.	TRBV6-2/TRBV6-3	TRBJ1-2	few	CASSYGRIANYGYTF	TGTGCCAGCAGTTACGGCAGGATAGCTAACTATGGCTACACCTTC
.	TRBV7-3	TRBJ1-1	.	CASSSRAQGFSMNTEAFF	TGTGCCAGCAGCTCACGGGCCCAGGGGTTTTCCATGAACACTGAAGCTTTCTTT
.	TRBV27	TRBJ1-2	.	CASSLGNGNYGYTF	TGTGCCAGCAGTTTGGGAAACGGTAACTATGGCTACACCTTC
.	TRBV11-1	TRBJ1-6	large	CASSLGHNSPLHF	TGTGCCAGCAGCTTAGGACATAACTCACCCCTCCACTTT
.	TRBV6-5	TRBJ1-5	.	CASSLTLSNQPQHF	TGTGCCAGCAGTTTAACATTGAGCAATCAGCCCCAGCATTTT
TRBD1	TRBV19	TRBJ2-7	.	CASSNPTGAYEQYF	TGTGCCAGTAGCAATCCGACAGGGGCCTACGAGCAGTACTTC
.	TRBV7-2	TRBJ1-2	once	CASSLEGTQPGYGYTF	TGTGCCAGCAGCTTAGAGGGAACACAGCCGGGCTATGGCTACACCTTC
TRBD1	TRBV19	TRBJ2-5	.	CASSLQTGGTETQYF	TGTGCCAGTAGCCTCCAGACAGGGGGAACGGAGACCCAGTACTTC